In its sample, the clone carrying this TCR beta chain was seen once. The use of a sample-barcoded 5' primer and a J-beta primer mix characterized a second PCR of about 6 to 11 cycles. From the 5' RACE reads, TCRdb called clonotypes with MiXCR, one entry per CDR3 protein. Of about a million distinct CDR3 sequences in the sample, just over 50% were seen once. This entry is derived from a study of blood T cells in healthy people across ages. CDR3 length: 13 amino acids. Germline CDR1 and CDR2: LGHDT and YNNKEL (reference sequence). V was pared by 4 bases and J by 3 bases, with 10 bases between. The chain recombines TRBV3-1 with TRBJ2-7; D possibly corresponds to TRBD1 (7 bases). This clonotype was obtained from a woman in her sixties in good health. The specimen sequenced was blood. CDR3 loop: CASSPGGIYEQYF. The CDR3 bases are TGTGCCAGCAGCCCAGGGGGGATCTACGAGCAGTACTTC.